A selection of T cell receptor beta chains follows, all from one sample in a study of T-cell reconstitution after alpha-beta-depleted transplantation in children. TCRdb passed the PCR reads through MiXCR, listing each CDR3 protein once. The repertoire includes 6,200 or so distinct CDR3 sequences, roughly 14% of them detected once, and less than 7% sits in the top ten. Sequences were derived from PBMCs, sampled before TCRalphabeta/CD19-depleted stem cell transplant. The source is a boy aged 5-17 years with acute lymphoblastic leukemia, due to receive a stem cell transplant. The CDR3 runs from the conserved cysteine through the conserved F or W. The order of the fields is D gene, clone size, V gene, J gene, CDR3 DNA, CDR3 protein. The D gene is left open where the match is weak. Expanded clones get a size class; other rows say once, few or many, or leave the size out.

D gene: TRBD1
clone size: medium-sized
V gene: TRBV11-2
J gene: TRBJ2-1
CDR3 DNA: TGTGCCAGCAGCTTAGGACACAGGGGGATAGACAATGAGCAGTTCTTC
CDR3 protein: CASSLGHRGIDNEQFF

D gene: NA
clone size: many
V gene: TRBV10-1
J gene: TRBJ2-7
CDR3 DNA: TGCGCCAGCAGTCGAACCGGGATCCCCCCTAGCAGGCAGTACTTC
CDR3 protein: CASSRTGIPPSRQYF

D gene: TRBD2
clone size: medium-sized
V gene: TRBV3-1
J gene: TRBJ2-1
CDR3 DNA: TGTGCCAGCAGCCCGTTTAGCGGGGAGCAGTTCTTC
CDR3 protein: CASSPFSGEQFF

D gene: TRBD2
clone size: medium-sized
V gene: TRBV7-9
J gene: TRBJ2-1
CDR3 DNA: TGTGCCAGCAGCTACAGCGGGAGTAAGGCCTACAATGAGCAGTTCTTC
CDR3 protein: CASSYSGSKAYNEQFF

D gene: NA
clone size: medium-sized
V gene: TRBV28
J gene: TRBJ2-3
CDR3 DNA: TGTGCCAGCAGTTCCCGAGGAGTGCTAGCAGTCAAGGGGGGAGATACGCAGTATTTT
CDR3 protein: CASSSRGVLAVKGGDTQYF

D gene: TRBD1
clone size: medium-sized
V gene: TRBV5-1
J gene: TRBJ2-1
CDR3 DNA: TGCGCCAGCAGCGGGGACAGGGGTCGGGATGAGCAGTTCTTC
CDR3 protein: CASSGDRGRDEQFF

D gene: NA
clone size: medium-sized
V gene: TRBV20-1
J gene: TRBJ2-2
CDR3 DNA: TGCAGTGCTAGTGGGGACACCGGGGAGCTGTTTTTT
CDR3 protein: CSASGDTGELFF

D gene: NA
clone size: medium-sized
V gene: TRBV7-6
J gene: TRBJ2-1
CDR3 DNA: TGTGCCAGCAGCTTATTGGCGGGCGGCTCCTACAATGAGCAGTTCTTC
CDR3 protein: CASSLLAGGSYNEQFF

D gene: NA
clone size: NA
V gene: TRBV25-1
J gene: TRBJ2-1
CDR3 DNA: TGTAGAATCTTCATATGTCTTGGGGGCTTC
CDR3 protein: CRIFICLGGF

D gene: NA
clone size: medium-sized
V gene: TRBV6-5
J gene: TRBJ1-1
CDR3 DNA: TGTGCCGGAAGACTTTACAGGGCCCTGAACACTGAAGCTTTCTTT
CDR3 protein: CAGRLYRALNTEAFF

D gene: NA
clone size: medium-sized
V gene: TRBV28
J gene: TRBJ1-2
CDR3 DNA: TGTGCCAGCAGGGATAACTATGGCTACACCTTC
CDR3 protein: CASRDNYGYTF

D gene: TRBD2
clone size: medium-sized
V gene: TRBV4-3
J gene: TRBJ2-3
CDR3 DNA: TGCGCCAGCAGCCGGGGACCCTTAGCGGGGGGGTCTAGCACAGATACGCAGTATTTT
CDR3 protein: CASSRGPLAGGSSTDTQYF

D gene: TRBD2
clone size: medium-sized
V gene: TRBV29-1
J gene: TRBJ2-1
CDR3 DNA: TGCAGCGTTGAAAAGCGGGAGGGCCTTTACAATGAGCAGTTCTTC
CDR3 protein: CSVEKREGLYNEQFF

D gene: TRBD1
clone size: medium-sized
V gene: TRBV5-1
J gene: TRBJ2-6
CDR3 DNA: TGCGCCAGCAGCTTGACTTCAGGGGGCACGGCTGGGGCCAACGTCCTGACTTTC
CDR3 protein: CASSLTSGGTAGANVLTF

D gene: NA
clone size: medium-sized
V gene: TRBV27
J gene: TRBJ2-7
CDR3 DNA: TGTGCCAGCAGTTTGGCCCCTTCCTACGAGCAGTACTTC
CDR3 protein: CASSLAPSYEQYF

D gene: NA
clone size: NA
V gene: TRBV3-1
J gene: TRBJ2-3
CDR3 DNA: TGTGCCTGCTGCAAGCAGGTCCCGGGGACGGGCACAGATACGCAGTATTTT
CDR3 protein: CACCKQVPGTGTDTQYF

D gene: NA
clone size: NA
V gene: TRBV7-6
J gene: TRBJ2-3
CDR3 DNA: TGTGCCAGCAGCTTAGGGGTTCCGGTAGATTCAGATACGCAGTATTTT
CDR3 protein: CASSLGVPVDSDTQYF

D gene: TRBD1
clone size: medium-sized
V gene: TRBV5-5
J gene: TRBJ2-3
CDR3 DNA: TGTGCCAGCAGCCGACCGACCGGGACAGGGTCCACAGATACGCAGTATTTT
CDR3 protein: CASSRPTGTGSTDTQYF

D gene: TRBD2
clone size: NA
V gene: TRBV28
J gene: TRBJ2-7
CDR3 DNA: TGTGCCAGCACCCGAACGGGGGGCTACGAGCAGTACTTC
CDR3 protein: CASTRTGGYEQYF

D gene: NA
clone size: medium-sized
V gene: TRBV5-1
J gene: TRBJ2-1
CDR3 DNA: TGCGCCAGCAGCCAAAGCGAGGAGGAGTTCTTC
CDR3 protein: CASSQSEEEFF

D gene: NA
clone size: NA
V gene: TRBV4-2
J gene: TRBJ2-7
CDR3 DNA: TGTGCCAGCAGCCCCGGGCTCACCTACGGGCAGTACTTC
CDR3 protein: CASSPGLTYGQYF

D gene: NA
clone size: medium-sized
V gene: TRBV20-1
J gene: TRBJ2-7
CDR3 DNA: TGCAGTGCTAGAGATCGGGCGGAGGCCCTGGGTAGCGAGCAGTACTTC
CDR3 protein: CSARDRAEALGSEQYF

D gene: NA
clone size: medium-sized
V gene: TRBV29-1
J gene: TRBJ1-1
CDR3 DNA: TGCAGCGTTAACAGGGACGGGAACACTGAAGCTTTCTTT
CDR3 protein: CSVNRDGNTEAFF

D gene: TRBD2
clone size: NA
V gene: TRBV28
J gene: TRBJ2-5
CDR3 DNA: TGTGCCAGCAGTTGGGGCCCCGGGACTACCTGGGGAGAGACCCAGTACTTC
CDR3 protein: CASSWGPGTTWGETQYF

D gene: NA
clone size: medium-sized
V gene: TRBV2
J gene: TRBJ2-7
CDR3 DNA: TGTGCCAGCAGTTACTCAGGGAACGAGCAGTACTTC
CDR3 protein: CASSYSGNEQYF

D gene: NA
clone size: many
V gene: TRBV28
J gene: TRBJ2-1
CDR3 DNA: TGTGCCAGCAGTTTATTGGGGGAGGCCTACAATGAGCAGTTCTTC
CDR3 protein: CASSLLGEAYNEQFF

D gene: NA
clone size: medium-sized
V gene: TRBV10-3
J gene: TRBJ2-2
CDR3 DNA: TGTGCCGCCAGGCCGGGACGGTCGAACACCGGGGAGCTGTTTTTT
CDR3 protein: CAARPGRSNTGELFF

D gene: NA
clone size: medium-sized
V gene: TRBV6-2/TRBV6-3
J gene: TRBJ2-1
CDR3 DNA: TGTGCCAGCAGTTACCCTGACGTAAATTACAATGAGCAGTTCTTC
CDR3 protein: CASSYPDVNYNEQFF

D gene: TRBD2
clone size: many
V gene: TRBV19
J gene: TRBJ2-1
CDR3 DNA: TGTGCCAGTAGTACAGGCGGCGGGACGGGAGGGACCAGGGATGAGCAGTTCTTC
CDR3 protein: CASSTGGGTGGTRDEQFF

D gene: NA
clone size: medium-sized
V gene: TRBV6-5
J gene: TRBJ1-2
CDR3 DNA: TGTGCCAGCAGTTACTCCAACTTTCCGGGTGGAGGGTATGGCTACACCTTC
CDR3 protein: CASSYSNFPGGGYGYTF

D gene: NA
clone size: medium-sized
V gene: TRBV29-1
J gene: TRBJ2-4
CDR3 DNA: TGCAGCGTCAGGACGGACCCTTACAAAAACATTCAGTACTTC
CDR3 protein: CSVRTDPYKNIQYF

D gene: TRBD2
clone size: medium-sized
V gene: TRBV6-4
J gene: TRBJ2-3
CDR3 DNA: TGTGCCAGCAGTGACTCTAGCGGGGGCACAGATACGCAGTATTTT
CDR3 protein: CASSDSSGGTDTQYF

D gene: TRBD2
clone size: many
V gene: TRBV6-2/TRBV6-3
J gene: TRBJ2-1
CDR3 DNA: TGTGCCGCGGAGACTAGCGACTACAATGAGCAGTTCTTC
CDR3 protein: CAAETSDYNEQFF

D gene: NA
clone size: many
V gene: TRBV7-7
J gene: TRBJ2-5
CDR3 DNA: TGTGCCAGCAGCCGTACGGAGACCCAGTACTTC
CDR3 protein: CASSRTETQYF

D gene: NA
clone size: NA
V gene: TRBV18
J gene: TRBJ2-1
CDR3 DNA: TGTGCCAGCTCACCACCGCGGCAGTCCAATGAGCAGTTCTTC
CDR3 protein: CASSPPRQSNEQFF

D gene: NA
clone size: medium-sized
V gene: TRBV7-2
J gene: TRBJ1-2
CDR3 DNA: TGTGCCAGCAGCTTAGGACTGACCCTCCGGAACTATGGCTACACCTTC
CDR3 protein: CASSLGLTLRNYGYTF

D gene: TRBD2
clone size: medium-sized
V gene: TRBV12-3/TRBV12-4
J gene: TRBJ2-1
CDR3 DNA: TGTGCCAGTGGACTAGCAGCGTACAATGAGCAGTTCTTC
CDR3 protein: CASGLAAYNEQFF

D gene: NA
clone size: many
V gene: TRBV7-9
J gene: TRBJ1-1
CDR3 DNA: TGTGCCAGCAGCTTATACGGAGGCACTGAAGCTTTCTTT
CDR3 protein: CASSLYGGTEAFF

D gene: TRBD1
clone size: medium-sized
V gene: TRBV5-1
J gene: TRBJ2-7
CDR3 DNA: TGCGCCAGCAGCAGACAGGGACCCAACGAGCAGTACTTC
CDR3 protein: CASSRQGPNEQYF

D gene: NA
clone size: many
V gene: TRBV4-3
J gene: TRBJ2-5
CDR3 DNA: TGCGCCAGCAGCCAAGAGCTCAGGACAGAAGAGACCCAGTACTTC
CDR3 protein: CASSQELRTEETQYF

D gene: TRBD2
clone size: medium-sized
V gene: TRBV6-5
J gene: TRBJ2-1
CDR3 DNA: TGTGCCAGCAGTTACTCGACTAGCGGGAGCCTCAGCAATGAGCAGTTCTTC
CDR3 protein: CASSYSTSGSLSNEQFF

D gene: TRBD2
clone size: medium-sized
V gene: TRBV5-1
J gene: TRBJ2-1
CDR3 DNA: TGCGCCAGCAGCTTGTTAGCGGGGGGGCCTAATGAGCAGTTCTTC
CDR3 protein: CASSLLAGGPNEQFF

D gene: NA
clone size: NA
V gene: TRBV7-9
J gene: TRBJ2-1
CDR3 DNA: TGTGCCAGCAGCTTTGCAGGGTATTACAATGAGCAGTTCTTC
CDR3 protein: CASSFAGYYNEQFF